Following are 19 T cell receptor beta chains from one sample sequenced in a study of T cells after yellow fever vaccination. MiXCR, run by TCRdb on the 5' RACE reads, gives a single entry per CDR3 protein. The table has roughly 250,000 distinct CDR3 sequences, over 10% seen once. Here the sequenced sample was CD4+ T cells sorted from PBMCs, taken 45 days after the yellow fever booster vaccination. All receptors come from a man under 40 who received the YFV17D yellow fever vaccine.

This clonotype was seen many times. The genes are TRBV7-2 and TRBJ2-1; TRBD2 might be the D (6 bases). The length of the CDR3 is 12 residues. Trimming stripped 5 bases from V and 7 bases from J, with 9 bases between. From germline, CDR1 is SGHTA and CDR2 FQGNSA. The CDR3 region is CASSIGGNEQFF. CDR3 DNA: TGTGCCAGCAGCATTGGAGGGAATGAGCAGTTCTTC.

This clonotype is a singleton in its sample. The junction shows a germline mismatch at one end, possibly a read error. DNA for the CDR3: TGTGCTAGCAGCCCACTAGGACCACGGGTCACCGGGGAGCTGTTTTTT. This codes for CASSPLGPRVTGELFF. The chain links TRBV7-7 to TRBJ2-2, with a weak D call TRBD2 (5 bases). Germline lookup yields CDR1 SSHAT and CDR2 FNYEAQ (reference sequence). CDR3 length: 16 amino acids.

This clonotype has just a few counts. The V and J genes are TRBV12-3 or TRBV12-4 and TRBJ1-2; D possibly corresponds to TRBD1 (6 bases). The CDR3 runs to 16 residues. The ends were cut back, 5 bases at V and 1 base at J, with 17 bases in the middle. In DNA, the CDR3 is TGTGCCAGCAGTCTCGCCGGGACAAGGAATAACTATGGCTACACCTTC. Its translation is CASSLAGTRNNYGYTF.

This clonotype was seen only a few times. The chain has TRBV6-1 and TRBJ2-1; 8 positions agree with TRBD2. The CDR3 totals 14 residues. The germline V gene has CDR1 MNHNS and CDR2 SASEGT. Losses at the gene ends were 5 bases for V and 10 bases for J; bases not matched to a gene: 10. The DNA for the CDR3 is TGTGCCAGCAGTCAAATAGACTGGACTAGCGAGCAGTTCTTC. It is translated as CASSQIDWTSEQFF.

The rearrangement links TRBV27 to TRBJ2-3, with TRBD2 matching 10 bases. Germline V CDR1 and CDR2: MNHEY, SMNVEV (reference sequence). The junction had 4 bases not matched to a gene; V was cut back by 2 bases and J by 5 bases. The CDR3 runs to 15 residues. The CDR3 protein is CASSLSGRAGDTQYF. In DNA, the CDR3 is TGTGCCAGCAGTTTAAGCGGGAGGGCCGGAGATACGCAGTATTTT.

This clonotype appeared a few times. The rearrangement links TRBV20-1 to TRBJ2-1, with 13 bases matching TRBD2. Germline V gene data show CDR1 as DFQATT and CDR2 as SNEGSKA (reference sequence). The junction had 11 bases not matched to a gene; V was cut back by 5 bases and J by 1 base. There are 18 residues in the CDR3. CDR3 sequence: CSAANGTSGVASYNEQFF. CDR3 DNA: TGCAGTGCTGCAAATGGGACTAGCGGGGTGGCATCCTACAATGAGCAGTTCTTC.

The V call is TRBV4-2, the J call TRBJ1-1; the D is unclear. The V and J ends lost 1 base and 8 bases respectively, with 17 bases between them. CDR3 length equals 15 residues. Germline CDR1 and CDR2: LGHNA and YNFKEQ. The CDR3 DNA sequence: TGTGCCAGCAGCCAAGGAGAGTCGGTACGGGGAGAAGCTTTCTTT. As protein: CASSQGESVRGEAFF.

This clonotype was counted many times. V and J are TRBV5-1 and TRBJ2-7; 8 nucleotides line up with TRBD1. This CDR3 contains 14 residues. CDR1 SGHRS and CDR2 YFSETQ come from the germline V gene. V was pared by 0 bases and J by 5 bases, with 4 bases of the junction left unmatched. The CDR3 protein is CASSLGQGAHEQYF. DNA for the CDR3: TGCGCCAGCAGCTTGGGTCAGGGGGCACACGAGCAGTACTTC.

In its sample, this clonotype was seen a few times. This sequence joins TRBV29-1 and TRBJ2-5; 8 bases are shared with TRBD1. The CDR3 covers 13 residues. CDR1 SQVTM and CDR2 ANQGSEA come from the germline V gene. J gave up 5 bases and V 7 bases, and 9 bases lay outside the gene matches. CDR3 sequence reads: CSARQGLRETQYF. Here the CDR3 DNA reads TGCAGCGCTAGACAGGGGTTGCGTGAGACCCAGTACTTC.

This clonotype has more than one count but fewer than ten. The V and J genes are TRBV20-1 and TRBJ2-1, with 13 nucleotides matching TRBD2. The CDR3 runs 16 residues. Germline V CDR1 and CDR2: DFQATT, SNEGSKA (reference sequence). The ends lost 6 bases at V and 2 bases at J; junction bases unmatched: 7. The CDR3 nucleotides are TGCAGTGCCTATACTAGCGGGAGGGCCCCCTACAATGAGCAGTTCTTC. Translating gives CSAYTSGRAPYNEQFF.

The CDR3 region is CASSLAGRIGETQYF. CDR3 nucleotides: TGCGCCAGCAGCTTGGCCGGCCGTATAGGAGAGACCCAGTACTTC. The gene calls are TRBV5-1 and TRBJ2-5; no definite D call. Germline lookup yields CDR1 SGHRS and CDR2 YFSETQ. V was cut by 0 bases and J by 4 bases, with 13 bases left in between. This CDR3 is 15 amino acids long.

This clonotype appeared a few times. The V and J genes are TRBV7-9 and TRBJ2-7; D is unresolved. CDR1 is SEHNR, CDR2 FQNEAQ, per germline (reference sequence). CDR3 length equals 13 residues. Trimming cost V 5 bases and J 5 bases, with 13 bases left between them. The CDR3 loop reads CASSLSGGDEQYF. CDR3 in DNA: TGTGCCAGCAGCCTAAGTGGTGGGGACGAGCAGTACTTC.

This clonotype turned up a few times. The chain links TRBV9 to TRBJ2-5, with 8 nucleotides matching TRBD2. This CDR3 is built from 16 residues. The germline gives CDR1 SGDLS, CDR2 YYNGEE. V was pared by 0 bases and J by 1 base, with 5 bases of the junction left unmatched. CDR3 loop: CASSVGASGSQETQYF. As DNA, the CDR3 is TGTGCCAGCAGCGTAGGGGCTAGCGGGTCCCAAGAGACCCAGTACTTC.

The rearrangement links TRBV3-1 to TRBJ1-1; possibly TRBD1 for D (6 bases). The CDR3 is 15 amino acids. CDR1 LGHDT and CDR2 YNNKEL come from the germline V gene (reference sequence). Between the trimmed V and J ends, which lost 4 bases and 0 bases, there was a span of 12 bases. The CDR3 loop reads CASSPFRGMNTEAFF. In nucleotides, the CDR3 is TGTGCCAGCAGCCCGTTCAGGGGAATGAACACTGAAGCTTTCTTT.

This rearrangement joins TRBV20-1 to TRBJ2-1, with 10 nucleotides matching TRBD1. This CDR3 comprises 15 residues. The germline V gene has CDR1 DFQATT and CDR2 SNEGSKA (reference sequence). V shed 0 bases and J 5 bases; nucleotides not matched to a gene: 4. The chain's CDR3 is CSARDPGQGNNEQFF. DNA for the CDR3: TGCAGTGCTAGAGATCCGGGACAGGGGAACAATGAGCAGTTCTTC.

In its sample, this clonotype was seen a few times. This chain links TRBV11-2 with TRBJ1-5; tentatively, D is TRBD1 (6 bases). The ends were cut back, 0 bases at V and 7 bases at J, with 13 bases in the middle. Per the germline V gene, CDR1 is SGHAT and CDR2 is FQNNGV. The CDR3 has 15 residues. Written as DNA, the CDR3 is TGTGCCAGCAGCTTAGAAGGGGGGATCCAACAGCCCCAGCATTTT. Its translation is CASSLEGGIQQPQHF.

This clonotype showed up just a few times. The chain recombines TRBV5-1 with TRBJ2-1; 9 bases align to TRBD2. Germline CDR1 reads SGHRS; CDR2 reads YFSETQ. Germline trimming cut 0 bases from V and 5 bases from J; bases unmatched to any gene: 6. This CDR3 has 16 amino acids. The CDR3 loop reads CASSLEVAGAHNEQFF. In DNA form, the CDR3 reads TGCGCCAGCAGCTTGGAGGTAGCGGGAGCGCACAATGAGCAGTTCTTC.

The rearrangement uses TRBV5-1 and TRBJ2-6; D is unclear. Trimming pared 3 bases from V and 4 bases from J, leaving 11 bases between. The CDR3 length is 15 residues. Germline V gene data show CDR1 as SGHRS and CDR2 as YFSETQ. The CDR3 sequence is CASSSSLPGANVLTF. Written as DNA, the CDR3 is TGCGCCAGCAGCTCGAGTTTACCCGGGGCCAACGTCCTGACTTTC.

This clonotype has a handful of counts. CDR3 bases: TGTGCCAGCAGTTACTCGTTGACAGGGGGCCGCTACGAGCAGTACTTC. This sequence encodes CASSYSLTGGRYEQYF. This chain uses TRBV6-5 with TRBJ2-7; 10 nucleotides match TRBD1. Germline V gene sequence: CDR1 MNHEY, CDR2 SVGAGI. V was clipped by 0 bases and J by 3 bases; unmatched bases: 5. The CDR3 sequence is 16 residues long.